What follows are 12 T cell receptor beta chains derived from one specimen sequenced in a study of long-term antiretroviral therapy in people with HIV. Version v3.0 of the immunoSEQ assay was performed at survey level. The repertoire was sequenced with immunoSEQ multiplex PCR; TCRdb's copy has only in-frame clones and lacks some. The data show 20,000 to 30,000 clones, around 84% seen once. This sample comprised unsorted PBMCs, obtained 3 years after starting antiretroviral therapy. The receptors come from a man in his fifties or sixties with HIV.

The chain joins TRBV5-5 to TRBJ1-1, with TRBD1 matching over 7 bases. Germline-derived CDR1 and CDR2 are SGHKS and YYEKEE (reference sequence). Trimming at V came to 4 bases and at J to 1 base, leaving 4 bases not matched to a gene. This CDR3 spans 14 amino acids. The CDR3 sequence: CASSPGQQNTEAFF. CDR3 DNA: TGTGCCAGCAGCCCGGGACAGCAGAACACTGAAGCTTTCTTT.

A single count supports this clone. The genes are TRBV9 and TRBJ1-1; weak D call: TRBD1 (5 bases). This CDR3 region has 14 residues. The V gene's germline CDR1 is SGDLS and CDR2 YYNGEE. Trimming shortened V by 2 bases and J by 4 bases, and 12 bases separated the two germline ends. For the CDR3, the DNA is TGTGCCAGCAGCGTCGGGACGTCGAGCACTGAAGCTTTCTTT. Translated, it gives CASSVGTSSTEAFF. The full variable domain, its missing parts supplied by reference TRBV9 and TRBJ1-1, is DSGVTQTPKHLITATGQRVTLRCSPRSGDLSVYWYQQSLDQGLQFLIQYYNGEERAKGNILERFSAQQFPDLHSELNLSSLELGDSALYFCASSVGTSSTEAFFGQGTRLTVV.

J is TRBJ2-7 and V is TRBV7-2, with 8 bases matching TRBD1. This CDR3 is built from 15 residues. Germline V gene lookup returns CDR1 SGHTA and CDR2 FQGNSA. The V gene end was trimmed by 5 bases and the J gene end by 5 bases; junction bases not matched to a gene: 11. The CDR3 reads CASSPVIGQGDEQYF. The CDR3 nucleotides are TGTGCCAGCAGCCCAGTGATCGGACAGGGCGACGAGCAGTACTTC. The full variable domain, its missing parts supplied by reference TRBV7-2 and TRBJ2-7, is GAGVSQSPSNKVTEKGKDVELRCDPISGHTALYWYRQSLGQGLEFLIYFQGNSAPDKSGLPSDRFSAERTGGSVSTLTIQRTQQEDSAVYLCASSPVIGQGDEQYFGPGTRLTVT.

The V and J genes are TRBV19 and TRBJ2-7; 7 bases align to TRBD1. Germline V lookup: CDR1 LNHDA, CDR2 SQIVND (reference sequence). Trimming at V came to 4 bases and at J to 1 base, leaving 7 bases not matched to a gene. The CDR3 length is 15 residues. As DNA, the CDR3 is TGTGCCAGTAGTACCTCGACAGGGCCGTCCTACGAGCAGTACTTC. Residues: CASSTSTGPSYEQYF.

The CDR3 DNA reads TGTGCCAGCAGGCCTATGGGGGAAACTGGGGCCAACGTCCTGACTTTC. Translating it yields CASRPMGETGANVLTF. This chain joins TRBV28 and TRBJ2-6, with D possibly called TRBD1 or TRBD2 (5 bases each). The V gene lost 6 bases and the J gene lost 2 bases, with 14 bases spanning the gap. The CDR3 has 16 amino acids. CDR1 is MDHEN and CDR2 is SYDVKM in the germline V gene.

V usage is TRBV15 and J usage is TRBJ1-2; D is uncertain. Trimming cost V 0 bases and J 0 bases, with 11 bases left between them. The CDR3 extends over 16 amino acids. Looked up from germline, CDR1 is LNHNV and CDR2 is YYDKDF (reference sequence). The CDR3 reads CATSRERAYPNYGYTF. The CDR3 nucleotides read TGTGCCACCAGCAGAGAACGGGCTTACCCTAACTATGGCTACACCTTC.

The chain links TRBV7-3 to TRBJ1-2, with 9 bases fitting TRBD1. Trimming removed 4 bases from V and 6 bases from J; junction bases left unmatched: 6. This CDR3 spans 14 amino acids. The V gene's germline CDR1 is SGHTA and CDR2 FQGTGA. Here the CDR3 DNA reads TGTGCCAGCAGCTACCAGACAGGGGGAGATGGCTACACCTTC. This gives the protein CASSYQTGGDGYTF.

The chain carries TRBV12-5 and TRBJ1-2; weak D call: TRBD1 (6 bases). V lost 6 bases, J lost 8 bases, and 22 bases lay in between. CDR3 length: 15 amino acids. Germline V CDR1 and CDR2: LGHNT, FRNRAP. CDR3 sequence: CASGPYFGRGGGYTF. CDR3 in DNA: TGTGCTAGTGGGCCTTATTTCGGCAGGGGTGGAGGCTACACCTTC.

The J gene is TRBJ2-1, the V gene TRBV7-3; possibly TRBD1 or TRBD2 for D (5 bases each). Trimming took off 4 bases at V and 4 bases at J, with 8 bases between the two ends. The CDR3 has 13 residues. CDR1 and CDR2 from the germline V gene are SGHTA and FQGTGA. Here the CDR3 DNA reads TGTGCCAGCAGCTGGGACGGATACAATGAGCAGTTCTTC. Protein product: CASSWDGYNEQFF.

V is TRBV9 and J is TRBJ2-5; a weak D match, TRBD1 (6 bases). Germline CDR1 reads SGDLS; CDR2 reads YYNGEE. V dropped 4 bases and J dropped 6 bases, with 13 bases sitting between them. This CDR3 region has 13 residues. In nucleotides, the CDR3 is TGTGCCAGCAGCCCGAGGGGGTGGCAGACCCAGTACTTC. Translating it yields CASSPRGWQTQYF.

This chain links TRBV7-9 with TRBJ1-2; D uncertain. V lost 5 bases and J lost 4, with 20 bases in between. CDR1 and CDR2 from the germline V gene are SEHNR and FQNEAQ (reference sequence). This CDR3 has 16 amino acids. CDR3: CASSRQREGDGYGYTF. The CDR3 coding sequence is TGTGCCAGCAGCCGCCAACGAGAGGGTGATGGCTATGGCTACACCTTC.

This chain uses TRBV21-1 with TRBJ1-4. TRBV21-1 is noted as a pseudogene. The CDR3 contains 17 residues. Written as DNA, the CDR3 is TGTGCCAGCAGCAAAGCGCTTTCAAGTCACGGCCGTGAAAAACTGTTTTTT. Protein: CASSKALSSHGREKLFF.